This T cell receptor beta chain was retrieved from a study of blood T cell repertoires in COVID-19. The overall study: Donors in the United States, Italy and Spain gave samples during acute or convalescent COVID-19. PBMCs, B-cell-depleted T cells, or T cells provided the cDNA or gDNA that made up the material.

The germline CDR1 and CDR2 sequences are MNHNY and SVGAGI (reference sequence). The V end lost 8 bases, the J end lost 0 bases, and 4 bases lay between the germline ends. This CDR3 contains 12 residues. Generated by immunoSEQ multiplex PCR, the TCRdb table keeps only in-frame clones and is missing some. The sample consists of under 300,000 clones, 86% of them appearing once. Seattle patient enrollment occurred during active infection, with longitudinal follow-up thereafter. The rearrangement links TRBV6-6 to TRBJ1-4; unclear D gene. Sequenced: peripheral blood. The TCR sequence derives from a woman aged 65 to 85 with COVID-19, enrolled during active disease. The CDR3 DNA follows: TGTGCCAGCTCTGCAACTAATGAAAAACTGTTTTTT. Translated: CASSATNEKLFF.